A selection of T cell receptor beta chains follows, all from one sample in a study of cytomegalovirus exposure and HLA in healthy donors. TCRdb's copy holds only in-frame clones and misses some; the assay was immunoSEQ multiplex PCR. This sample's table has about 140,000 clones. The specimen was PBMCs. Every receptor here comes from a woman younger than 30 in good health and CMV-seronegative. The CDR3 runs from the conserved cysteine through the conserved F or W. Each record gives: CDR3 protein, V gene, J gene.

CASSLVDRFTDTQYF,TRBV5-4,TRBJ2-3
CASSRTGNYGYTF,TRBV5-8,TRBJ1-2
CASRSGQGRGQPQHF,TRBV28,TRBJ1-5
CASRYGLQETQYF,TRBV6-5,TRBJ2-5
CASSPKVGQDGNEQFF,TRBV7-2,TRBJ2-1
CASSLYRGVNTEAFF,TRBV27,TRBJ1-1
CASRGQGPNQPQHF,TRBV28,TRBJ1-5
CASSLEGTAVYGYTF,TRBV7-2,TRBJ1-2
CSVERAGGRSEQYF,TRBV29-1,NA
CASSPATNEKLFF,TRBV5-1,TRBJ1-4
CASSRTIENTEAFF,TRBV14,TRBJ1-1
CSGRPTGGVEQFF,TRBV29-1,TRBJ2-1
CASSLALAGPADTQYF,TRBV7-3,TRBJ2-3
CASSQDFRTGKETQYF,TRBV14,TRBJ2-5
CASTPQDPPHEQFF,TRBV27,TRBJ2-1
CASSHGPGQEVEKLFF,TRBV4-1,TRBJ1-4